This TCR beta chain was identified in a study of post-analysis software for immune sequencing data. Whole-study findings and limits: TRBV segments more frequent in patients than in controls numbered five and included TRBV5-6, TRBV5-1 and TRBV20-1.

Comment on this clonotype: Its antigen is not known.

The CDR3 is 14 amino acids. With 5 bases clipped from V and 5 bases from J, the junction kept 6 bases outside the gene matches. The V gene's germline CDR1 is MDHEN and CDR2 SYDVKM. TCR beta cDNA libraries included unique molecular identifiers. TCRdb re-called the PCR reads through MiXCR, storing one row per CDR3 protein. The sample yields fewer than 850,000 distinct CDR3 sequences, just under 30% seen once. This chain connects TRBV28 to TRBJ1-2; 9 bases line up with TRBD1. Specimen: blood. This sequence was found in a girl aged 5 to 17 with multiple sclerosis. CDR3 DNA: TGTGCCAGCAGTACCGACAGGGGGATTTATGGCTACACCTTC. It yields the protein CASSTDRGIYGYTF.